The clone carrying this T cell receptor beta chain was seen ten or more times. V was trimmed by 6 bases and J by 5 bases, leaving 12 bases between them. Germline CDR1 SGHTA, CDR2 FQGNSA. This CDR3 spans 13 amino acids. TCRdb used MiXCR to reprocess the 5' RACE reads, holding one entry per CDR3 protein. The sample yields about 240,000 distinct CDR3 sequences, 6.9% seen once. This entry belongs to a study of T cells after yellow fever vaccination. The receptor was isolated from a young man who received the YFV17D yellow fever vaccine. The rearrangement links TRBV7-2 to TRBJ2-3, with D maybe TRBD2 (5 bases). The sequences come from CD4+ T cells sorted from PBMCs, collected 15 days after the yellow fever booster vaccination. The CDR3 protein is CASRRVSGDTQYF. CDR3 sequence (DNA): TGTGCCAGCAGGAGGGTGTCGGGAGATACGCAGTATTTT. Looking up the rest from reference TRBV7-2 and TRBJ2-3 gives the full variable domain: GAGVSQSPSNKVTEKGKDVELRCDPISGHTALYWYRQSLGQGLEFLIYFQGNSAPDKSGLPSDRFSAERTGGSVSTLTIQRTQQEDSAVYLCASRRVSGDTQYFGPGTRLTVL.